This is a list of T cell receptor beta chains from one sample in a study of shared clonotypes between healthy human individuals. The repertoire was sequenced with immunoSEQ multiplex PCR; TCRdb's copy has only in-frame clones and lacks some. In the table there are 1,500,000 or so clones, approximately 98.5% of which are singletons. Specimen: naive CD4+ T cells sorted from blood. All receptors come from a man younger than 45 in good health. Both conserved end residues are part of each CDR3. The D gene is left open where the match is weak. Clone size is shown for a subset of rows, as once, few, many or a class of expanded clone.

D gene	V gene	clone size	J gene	CDR3 DNA	CDR3 protein
.	TRBV18	.	TRBJ2-5	TGTGCCAGCTCCTCGAACAGGGTCCTGAAAGAGACCCAGTACTTC	CASSSNRVLKETQYF
TRBD1	TRBV5-4	.	TRBJ2-1	TGTGCCAGCAGGTACTCCATCGGGACAGGAGGTATCAATGAGCAGTTCTTC	CASRYSIGTGGINEQFF
TRBD2	TRBV18	.	TRBJ2-7	TGTGCCAGCTCAAAGCCTAAACCAGGGACTAGCGGGAGTCGGACCTACGAGCAGTACTTC	CASSKPKPGTSGSRTYEQYF
.	TRBV7-9	.	TRBJ1-5	TGTGCCAGCAATTCTAGGGATAGCAATCAGCCCCAGCATTTT	CASNSRDSNQPQHF
.	TRBV5-1	.	TRBJ2-5	TGCGCCAGCAGCTTGTCAACAGCCGTCCAAGAGACCCAGTACTTC	CASSLSTAVQETQYF
TRBD1	TRBV10-3	.	TRBJ2-7	TGTGCCATCAGCGAGGCGACAGGGGGACCCTACGAGCAGTACTTC	CAISEATGGPYEQYF
.	TRBV2	.	TRBJ2-3	TGTGCCAGCAGTCAGATCGGCTGGGATAGAACCCGAGATACGCAGTATTTT	CASSQIGWDRTRDTQYF
.	TRBV14	.	TRBJ1-1	TGTGCCAGCAGCCGTCTGGGCCGCCCAAACACTGAAGCTTTCTTT	CASSRLGRPNTEAFF
.	TRBV6-1	once	TRBJ2-5	TGTGCCAGCAGTGACCCCGAAGAGACCCAGTACTTC	CASSDPEETQYF
.	TRBV7-9	.	TRBJ2-7	TGTGCCAGCAGCCGCTCGAGGGAGCAGTACTTC	CASSRSREQYF
TRBD2	TRBV11-2	.	TRBJ2-5	TGTGCCAGCAGCTTAGGGCCTAGCGGGAGAGAGACCCAGTACTTC	CASSLGPSGRETQYF
.	TRBV7-6	.	TRBJ1-1	TGTGCCAGCAGCCGGACAAAGAACACTGAAGCTTTCTTT	CASSRTKNTEAFF
.	TRBV6-5	.	TRBJ2-2	TGTGCCAGCAGTCCCGGCCGGCTGAACACCGGGGAGCTGTTTTTT	CASSPGRLNTGELFF
.	TRBV7-2	once	TRBJ2-2	TGTGCCAGCAGCTTAGTTCGGAACGTGGGCGGGGAGCTGTTTTTT	CASSLVRNVGGELFF
.	TRBV2	.	TRBJ2-1	TGTGCCAGCAGCGATTTTAGTCTTGAGCAGTTCTTC	CASSDFSLEQFF
.	TRBV7-9	.	TRBJ1-5	TGTGCCAGCAGCTTAGGGACCGATATCGAGCCCCAGCATTTT	CASSLGTDIEPQHF
TRBD2	TRBV2	.	TRBJ2-5	TGTGCCAGCACCTCAAAAACGGGACTAGCGGAGGTAGAGACCCAGTACTTC	CASTSKTGLAEVETQYF
.	TRBV6-5	.	TRBJ1-1	TGTGCCAGCAGTTACTTCCAACGGAACACTGAAGCTTTCTTT	CASSYFQRNTEAFF
.	TRBV20-1	.	TRBJ2-7	TGCAGTGCTAGTAACTTCGAGCAGTACTTC	CSASNFEQYF
.	TRBV28	.	TRBJ2-7	TGTGCCAGCAGTTTAGGGACATTTTACGAGCAGTACTTC	CASSLGTFYEQYF
.	TRBV18	.	TRBJ1-4	TGTGCCAGCTCACCTCTGGGGGTTGGTGAAAAACTGTTTTTT	CASSPLGVGEKLFF
.	TRBV11-2	.	TRBJ1-1	TGTGCCAGCAGCCCGCGACGAGGGGATATGAACACTGAAGCTTTCTTT	CASSPRRGDMNTEAFF
.	TRBV25-1	.	TRBJ1-1	TGTGCCAGCAGTGAAGGAGTCAGAAAAGCTTTCTTT	CASSEGVRKAFF
.	TRBV28	.	TRBJ2-4	TGTGCCAGCAGAGAGGAGGGTTCCGTGGACTTC	CASREEGSVDF
.	TRBV9	.	TRBJ1-1	TGTGCCAGCAGCCGTAGGCAGGGGTCGGCCACTGAAGCTTTCTTT	CASSRRQGSATEAFF
TRBD2	TRBV19	.	TRBJ2-1	TGTGCCAGTAAACCTCAGCGGGGAACCTACAATGAGCAGTTCTTC	CASKPQRGTYNEQFF
TRBD2	TRBV5-1	.	TRBJ2-3	TGCGCCAGCAGCTTGGGTAGCGGGAGTTCAGATACGCAGTATTTT	CASSLGSGSSDTQYF
TRBD2	TRBV30	.	TRBJ2-4	TGTGCCTGGAGTCCCGATGGACTAGTTAAAAACATTCAGTACTTC	CAWSPDGLVKNIQYF
.	TRBV10-1	.	TRBJ2-3	TGCGCCAGCAGTGAAAGCGGACGCACAGATACGCAGTATTTT	CASSESGRTDTQYF
TRBD2	TRBV5-4	.	TRBJ2-7	TGTGCCAGCAGCCAAGACCGACTAGCCGAGAAATTC	CASSQDRLAEKF
TRBD2	TRBV5-1	.	TRBJ2-2	TGCGCCAGCAGCATAGCGGGAAGTGACACCGGGGAGCTGTTTTTT	CASSIAGSDTGELFF
.	TRBV6-1	.	TRBJ2-7	TGTGCCAGCAGTGAAGTGGTGGACAGAGCGTACGAGCAGTACTTC	CASSEVVDRAYEQYF